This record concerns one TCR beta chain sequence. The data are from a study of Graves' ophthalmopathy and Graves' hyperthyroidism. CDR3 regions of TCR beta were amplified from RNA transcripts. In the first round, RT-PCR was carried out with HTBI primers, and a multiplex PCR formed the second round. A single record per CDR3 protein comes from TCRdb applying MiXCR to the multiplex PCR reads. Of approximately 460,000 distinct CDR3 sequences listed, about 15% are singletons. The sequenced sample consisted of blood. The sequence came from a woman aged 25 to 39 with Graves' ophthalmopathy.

This CDR3 is CASSITGGAETQYF. In nucleotides, the CDR3 is TGTGCCAGTAGTATAACGGGGGGCGCAGAGACCCAGTACTTC. The rearrangement uses TRBV19 and TRBJ2-5; the D gene is possibly TRBD2 (7 bases). CDR3 length: 14 amino acids. The V gene lost 2 bases and the J gene lost 4 bases, with 11 bases spanning the gap. Germline-derived CDR1 and CDR2 are LNHDA and SQIVND (reference sequence).